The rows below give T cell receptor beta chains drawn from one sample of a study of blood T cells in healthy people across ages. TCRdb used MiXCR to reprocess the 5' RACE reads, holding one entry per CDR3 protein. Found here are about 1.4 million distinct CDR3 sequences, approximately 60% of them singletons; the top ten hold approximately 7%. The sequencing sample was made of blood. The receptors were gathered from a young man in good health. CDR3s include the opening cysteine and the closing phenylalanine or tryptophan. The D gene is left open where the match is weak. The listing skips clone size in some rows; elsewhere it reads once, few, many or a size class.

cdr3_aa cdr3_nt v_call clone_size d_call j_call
CASSYRQGPSNYGYTF TGTGCCAGCAGTTACCGACAGGGGCCCTCCAACTATGGCTACACCTTC TRBV6-5 . TRBD1 TRBJ1-2
CASSYFAGTQYF TGTGCCAGCAGTTACTTCGCGGGTACGCAGTATTTT TRBV6-5 . . TRBJ2-3
CSARQQTVRETQYF TGCAGTGCCAGACAGCAGACAGTCCGGGAGACCCAGTACTTC TRBV20-1 few . TRBJ2-5
CSARDGQGGLETQYF TGCAGTGCTAGAGATGGACAGGGAGGGTTAGAGACCCAGTACTTC TRBV20-1 . . TRBJ2-5
CASLRDHGSYEQYF TGTGCCAGCCTCCGGGACCATGGGTCCTACGAGCAGTACTTC TRBV7-9 few . TRBJ2-7
CASSYYGEPQETQYF TGTGCCAGCAGTTACTACGGCGAACCCCAGGAGACCCAGTACTTC TRBV6-2/TRBV6-3 once . TRBJ2-5
CASSRMEAQPQHF TGTGCCAGCAGCCGAATGGAGGCGCAGCCCCAGCATTTT TRBV5-6 . . TRBJ1-5
CASSSGRADEQFF TGCGCCAGCAGTAGCGGGAGGGCCGATGAGCAGTTCTTC TRBV4-1 . TRBD2 TRBJ2-1
CASSVETSGTHRRNEQYF TGTGCCAGCAGCGTAGAAACTAGCGGGACCCACCGGAGGAACGAGCAGTACTTC TRBV9 . TRBD2 TRBJ2-7
CASSLVQSGNTIYF TGTGCCAGCAGCTTAGTTCAGTCAGGAAACACCATATATTTT TRBV7-9 . . TRBJ1-3
CASSQVARALYGYTF TGTGCCAGCAGCCAAGTGGCAAGGGCCCTCTATGGCTACACCTTC TRBV3-1 few . TRBJ1-2
CASSAQGGNTQYF TGTGCCAGCAGCGCCCAGGGGGGGAATACGCAGTATTTT TRBV5-6 . . TRBJ2-3
CSVIQGFYEQYF TGCAGCGTTATACAGGGATTCTACGAGCAGTACTTC TRBV29-1 few . TRBJ2-7
CASSLEGKYNEQYF TGTGCCAGCAGCTTAGAGGGAAAATACAATGAGCAGTACTTC TRBV13 once . TRBJ2-7
CASSLAHVTGTSAGNEQFF TGTGCCAGCAGCTTAGCCCACGTAACCGGGACTAGCGCCGGTAATGAGCAGTTCTTC TRBV7-9 . TRBD2 TRBJ2-1
CAGGTSYEQYF TGTGCCGGAGGGACCTCCTACGAGCAGTACTTC TRBV2 . . TRBJ2-7
CASILLAGGINEQFF TGTGCCAGCATCCTCCTAGCGGGAGGCATCAATGAGCAGTTCTTC TRBV2 . TRBD2 TRBJ2-1
CSVELGDNQFF TGCAGCGTTGAGTTAGGGGATAATCAGTTCTTC TRBV29-1 once . TRBJ2-1
CSATPGFSGSLLETRAKNIQYF TGCAGCGCTACCCCCGGATTTAGCGGGAGCTTACTCGAGACCCGAGCCAAAAACATTCAGTACTTC TRBV20-1 . TRBD2 TRBJ2-4
CSARVLTGNYEQYF TGCAGTGCTAGAGTTTTGACGGGAAATTACGAGCAGTACTTC TRBV20-1 few . TRBJ2-7
CASSRQYYEQYF TGTGCCAGCAGTCGACAGTACTACGAGCAGTACTTC TRBV6-2/TRBV6-3 . . TRBJ2-7
CASSQSAGSYGYTF TGTGCCAGCAGCCAATCGGCAGGGTCATATGGCTACACCTTC TRBV14 . . TRBJ1-2
CASTPTGATAFRNEKLFF TGTGCCAGCACTCCCACCGGGGCGACGGCCTTCCGAAATGAAAAACTGTTTTTT TRBV7-6 . . TRBJ1-4
CSVPHPAGEKLFF TGCAGCGTCCCGCATCCGGCGGGTGAAAAACTGTTTTTT TRBV29-1 . . TRBJ1-4
CSARDIGTSGGGDTQYF TGCAGTGCTAGAGATATAGGGACTAGCGGAGGGGGAGATACGCAGTATTTT TRBV20-1 . TRBD2 TRBJ2-3
CASQVGAHSYNEQFF TGTGCCAGCCAGGTAGGGGCCCACTCCTACAATGAGCAGTTCTTC TRBV27 . . TRBJ2-1
CSVALADTQYF TGCAGCGTCGCACTCGCAGATACGCAGTATTTT TRBV29-1 . . TRBJ2-3
CASSQETLSTDTQYF TGCGCCAGCAGCCAAGAGACGCTTAGCACAGATACGCAGTATTTT TRBV4-3 . . TRBJ2-3
CASSPLGRMNYGYTF TGTGCCAGCTCACCACTAGGCAGGATGAACTATGGCTACACCTTC TRBV18 . . TRBJ1-2
CASAGLAIADTQYF TGCGCCAGCGCGGGACTAGCTATAGCAGATACGCAGTATTTT TRBV10-2 . TRBD2 TRBJ2-3
CASSLRAGQASGGLFF TGCGCCAGCAGCCTAAGGGCGGGACAGGCATCCGGTGGACTGTTTTTT TRBV4-1 . TRBD1 TRBJ1-4
CASGLIPNTGELFF TGTGCTAGTGGTTTGATCCCGAACACCGGGGAGCTGTTTTTT TRBV12-5 once . TRBJ2-2
CATSVGENRGYNEQFF TGTGCCACCAGTGTCGGGGAGAACAGGGGATACAATGAGCAGTTCTTC TRBV24-1 . TRBD1 TRBJ2-1
CSARPANYEQYF TGCAGTGCTAGACCGGCTAACTACGAGCAGTACTTC TRBV20-1 once . TRBJ2-7
CASSKPSGASTDTQYF TGTGCCAGCAGCAAACCCAGCGGGGCTAGCACAGATACGCAGTATTTT TRBV21-1 . . TRBJ2-3
CASSLQGGDTEAFF TGTGCCAGCAGTTTGCAGGGTGGCGACACTGAAGCTTTCTTT TRBV12-3/TRBV12-4 . . TRBJ1-1
CASSWSRDRLEKLFF TGTGCCAGCAGTTGGTCCAGGGACAGACTAGAAAAACTGTTTTTT TRBV6-5 few TRBD1 TRBJ1-4
CASSLPQDSDNYGYTF TGCGCCAGCAGCTTGCCTCAGGACAGCGATAACTATGGCTACACCTTC TRBV5-1 . . TRBJ1-2
CASSYSGQPKGYTF TGTGCCAGCAGTTACTCCGGACAGCCCAAGGGCTACACCTTC TRBV6-6 . . TRBJ1-2
CSAGLAGGPGNHEQYF TGCAGCGCCGGACTAGCGGGGGGGCCGGGGAATCACGAGCAGTACTTC TRBV20-1 . TRBD2 TRBJ2-7
CASSPGQGGSKTQYF TGTGCCAGCTCACCGGGACAGGGCGGAAGTAAGACCCAGTACTTC TRBV18 . TRBD1 TRBJ2-5
CSVGGGRVMNTEAFF TGCAGCGTTGGTGGGGGGAGAGTCATGAACACTGAAGCTTTCTTT TRBV29-1 . . TRBJ1-1
CSATRRAFF TGCAGTGCCACACGCCGAGCTTTCTTT TRBV20-1 . . TRBJ1-1
CASRLDRVGNTEAFF TGCGCCAGCAGGTTAGACAGGGTGGGGAACACTGAAGCTTTCTTT TRBV4-3 . TRBD1 TRBJ1-1
CASSVSPGELFF TGTGCCAGCAGTGTGTCTCCCGGGGAGCTGTTTTTT TRBV2 . . TRBJ2-2